This T cell receptor (beta chain) was identified during a study of spatial heterogeneity in lung cancer. Described time point: blood at routine non-recurrence follow-up after resection. One entry per CDR3 protein, called by TCRdb with MiXCR from the 5' RACE reads. The sample contains about 43,000 distinct CDR3 sequences, 22% of which appear only once. The J segment lost 5 bases and the V segment lost 1 base, leaving 4 bases of the junction unmatched. The CDR3 contains 15 residues. Germline assignment: CDR1 MGHDK and CDR2 SYGVNS. The sample was PBMCs, taken at follow-up. This clonotype was sampled from a female donor with early-stage non-small cell lung cancer. This rearrangement joins TRBV25-1 to TRBJ2-1; 8 bases are shared with TRBD1. CDR3 sequence: CASSESGGMDNEQFF. DNA of the CDR3: TGTGCCAGCAGTGAATCAGGGGGCATGGACAATGAGCAGTTCTTC. Using reference TRBV25-1 and TRBJ2-1 for the parts outside the CDR3, the full variable domain is EADIYQTPRYLVIGTGKKITLECSQTMGHDKMYWYQQDPGMELHLIHYSYGVNSTEKGDLSSESTVSRIRTEHFPLTLESARPSHTSQYLCASSESGGMDNEQFFGPGTRLTVL.